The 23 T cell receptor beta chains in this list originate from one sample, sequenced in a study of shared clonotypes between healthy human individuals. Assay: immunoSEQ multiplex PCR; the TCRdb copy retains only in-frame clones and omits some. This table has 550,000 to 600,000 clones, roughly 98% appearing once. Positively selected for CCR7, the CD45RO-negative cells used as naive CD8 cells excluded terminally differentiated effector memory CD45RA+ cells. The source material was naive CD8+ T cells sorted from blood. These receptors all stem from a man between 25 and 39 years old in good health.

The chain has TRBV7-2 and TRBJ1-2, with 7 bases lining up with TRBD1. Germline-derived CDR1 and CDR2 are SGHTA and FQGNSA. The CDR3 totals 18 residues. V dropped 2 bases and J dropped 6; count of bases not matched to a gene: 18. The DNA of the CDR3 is TGTGCCAGCAGCTTATCCAAACCCACAGGGGAAGGTCGCGATGGCTACACCTTC. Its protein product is CASSLSKPTGEGRDGYTF. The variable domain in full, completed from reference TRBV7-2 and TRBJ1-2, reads GAGVSQSPSNKVTEKGKDVELRCDPISGHTALYWYRQSLGQGLEFLIYFQGNSAPDKSGLPSDRFSAERTGGSVSTLTIQRTQQEDSAVYLCASSLSKPTGEGRDGYTFGSGTRLTVV.

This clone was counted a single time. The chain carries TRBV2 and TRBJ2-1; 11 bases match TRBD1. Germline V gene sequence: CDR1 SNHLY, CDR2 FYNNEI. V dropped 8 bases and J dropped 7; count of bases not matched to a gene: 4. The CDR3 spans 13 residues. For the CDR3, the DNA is TGTGCCAGCGAAGGGGACAGGGGGAATGAGCAGTTCTTC. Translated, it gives CASEGDRGNEQFF.

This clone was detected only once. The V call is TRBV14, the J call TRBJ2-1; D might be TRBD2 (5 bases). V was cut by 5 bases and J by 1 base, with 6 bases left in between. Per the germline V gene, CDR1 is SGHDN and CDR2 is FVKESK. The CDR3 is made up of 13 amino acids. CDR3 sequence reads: CASSGGSYNEQFF. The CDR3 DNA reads TGTGCCAGCAGCGGCGGGTCCTACAATGAGCAGTTCTTC. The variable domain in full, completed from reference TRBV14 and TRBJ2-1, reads EAGVTQFPSHSVIEKGQTVTLRCDPISGHDNLYWYRRVMGKEIKFLLHFVKESKQDESGMPNNRFLAERTGGTYSTLKVQPAELEDSGVYFCASSGGSYNEQFFGPGTRLTVL.

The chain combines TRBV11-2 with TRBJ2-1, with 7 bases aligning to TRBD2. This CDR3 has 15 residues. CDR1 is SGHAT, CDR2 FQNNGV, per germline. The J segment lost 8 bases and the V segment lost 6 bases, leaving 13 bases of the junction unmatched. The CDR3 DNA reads TGTGCCAGCAGAGACTATGGGGGAGGGGATGATGAGCAGTTCTTC. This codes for CASRDYGGGDDEQFF.

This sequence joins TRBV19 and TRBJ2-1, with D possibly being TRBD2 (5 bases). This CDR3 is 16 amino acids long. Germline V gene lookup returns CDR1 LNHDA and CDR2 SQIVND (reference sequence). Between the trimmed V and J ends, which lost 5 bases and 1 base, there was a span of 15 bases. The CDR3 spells CASSPGGGYSYNEQFF. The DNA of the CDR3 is TGTGCCAGTAGTCCCGGAGGAGGATATTCCTACAATGAGCAGTTCTTC.

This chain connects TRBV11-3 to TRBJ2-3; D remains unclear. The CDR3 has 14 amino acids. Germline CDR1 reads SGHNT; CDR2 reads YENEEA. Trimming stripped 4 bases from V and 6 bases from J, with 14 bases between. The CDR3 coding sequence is TGTGCCAGCAGCTCCATGGAATTCAGGGATACGCAGTATTTT. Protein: CASSSMEFRDTQYF. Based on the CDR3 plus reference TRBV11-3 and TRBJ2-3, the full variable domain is EAGVVQSPRYKIIEKKQPVAFWCNPISGHNTLYWYLQNLGQGPELLIRYENEEAVDDSQLPKDRFSAERLKGVDSTLKIQPAELGDSAVYLCASSSMEFRDTQYFGPGTRLTVL.

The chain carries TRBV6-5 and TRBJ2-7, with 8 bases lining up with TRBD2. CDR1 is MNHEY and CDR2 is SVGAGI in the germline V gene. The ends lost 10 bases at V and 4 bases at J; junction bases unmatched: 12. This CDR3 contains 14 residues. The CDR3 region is CATSGAGVLYEQYF. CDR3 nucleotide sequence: TGTGCCACGTCAGGAGCGGGAGTTTTGTACGAGCAGTACTTC.

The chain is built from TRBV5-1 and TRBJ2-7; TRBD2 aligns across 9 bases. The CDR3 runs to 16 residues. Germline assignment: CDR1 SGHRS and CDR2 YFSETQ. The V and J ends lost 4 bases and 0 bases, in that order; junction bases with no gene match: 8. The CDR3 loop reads CASSRKTSGDSYEQYF. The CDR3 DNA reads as TGCGCCAGCAGCCGTAAGACTAGCGGAGACTCCTACGAGCAGTACTTC.

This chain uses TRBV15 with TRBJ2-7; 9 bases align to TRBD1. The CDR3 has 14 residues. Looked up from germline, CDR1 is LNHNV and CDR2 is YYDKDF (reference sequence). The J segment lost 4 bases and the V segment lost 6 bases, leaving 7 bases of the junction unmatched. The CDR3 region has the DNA TGTGCCACCAGTCACAGGGGGCGCGGGTACGAGCAGTACTTC. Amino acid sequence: CATSHRGRGYEQYF.

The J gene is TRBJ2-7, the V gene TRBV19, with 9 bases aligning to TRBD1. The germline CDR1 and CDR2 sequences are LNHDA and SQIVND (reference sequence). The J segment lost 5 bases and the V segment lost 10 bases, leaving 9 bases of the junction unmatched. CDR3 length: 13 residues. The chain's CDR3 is CATAGQGPHEQYF. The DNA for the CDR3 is TGTGCCACCGCGGGACAGGGCCCTCACGAGCAGTACTTC.

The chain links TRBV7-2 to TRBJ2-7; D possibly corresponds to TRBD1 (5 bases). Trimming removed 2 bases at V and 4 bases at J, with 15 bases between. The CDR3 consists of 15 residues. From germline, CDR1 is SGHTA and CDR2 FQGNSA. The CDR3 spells CASSLIDSPGYEQYF. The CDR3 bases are TGTGCCAGCAGCTTAATCGACAGTCCAGGTTACGAGCAGTACTTC. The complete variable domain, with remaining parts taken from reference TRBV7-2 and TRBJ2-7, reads GAGVSQSPSNKVTEKGKDVELRCDPISGHTALYWYRQSLGQGLEFLIYFQGNSAPDKSGLPSDRFSAERTGGSVSTLTIQRTQQEDSAVYLCASSLIDSPGYEQYFGPGTRLTVT.

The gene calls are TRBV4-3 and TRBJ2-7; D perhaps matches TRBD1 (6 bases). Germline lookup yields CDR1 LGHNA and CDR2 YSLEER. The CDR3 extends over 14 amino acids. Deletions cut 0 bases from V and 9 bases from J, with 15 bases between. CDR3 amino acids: CASSQDPGQSGQYF. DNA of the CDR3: TGCGCCAGCAGCCAAGATCCAGGACAGTCGGGGCAGTACTTC.

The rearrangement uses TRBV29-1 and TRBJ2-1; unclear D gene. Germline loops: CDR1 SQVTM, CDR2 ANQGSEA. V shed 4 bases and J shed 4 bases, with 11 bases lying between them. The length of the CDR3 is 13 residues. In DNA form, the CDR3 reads TGCAGCGTTGGAGAGACGGAATACAATGAGCAGTTCTTC. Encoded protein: CSVGETEYNEQFF.

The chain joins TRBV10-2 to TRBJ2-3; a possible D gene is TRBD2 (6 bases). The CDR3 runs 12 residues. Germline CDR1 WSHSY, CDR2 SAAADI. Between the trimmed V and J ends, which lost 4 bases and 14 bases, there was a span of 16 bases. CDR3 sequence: CASSATGEVLYF. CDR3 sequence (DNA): TGCGCCAGCAGTGCGACGGGAGAAGTTTTGTATTTT.

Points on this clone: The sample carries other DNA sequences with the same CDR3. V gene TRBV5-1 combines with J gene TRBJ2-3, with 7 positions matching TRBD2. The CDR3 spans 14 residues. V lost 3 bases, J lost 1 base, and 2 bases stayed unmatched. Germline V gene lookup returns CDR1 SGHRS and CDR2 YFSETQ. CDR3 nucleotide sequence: TGCGCCAGCAGCTGGGCGGGGGGCACAGATACGCAGTATTTT. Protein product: CASSWAGGTDTQYF.

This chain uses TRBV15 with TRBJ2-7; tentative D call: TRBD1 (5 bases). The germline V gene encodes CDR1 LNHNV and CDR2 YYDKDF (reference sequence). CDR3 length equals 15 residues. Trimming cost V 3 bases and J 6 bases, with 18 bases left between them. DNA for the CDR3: TGTGCCACCAGCAGCTCACCTACCAGGGCGGCCGAGCAGTACTTC. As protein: CATSSSPTRAAEQYF.

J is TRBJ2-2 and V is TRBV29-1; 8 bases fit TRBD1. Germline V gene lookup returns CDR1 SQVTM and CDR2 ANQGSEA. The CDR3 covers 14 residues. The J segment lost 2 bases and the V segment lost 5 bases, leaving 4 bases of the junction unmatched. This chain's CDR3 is CSVSRGRNTGELFF. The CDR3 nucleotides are TGCAGCGTTTCCAGGGGGCGCAACACCGGGGAGCTGTTTTTT.

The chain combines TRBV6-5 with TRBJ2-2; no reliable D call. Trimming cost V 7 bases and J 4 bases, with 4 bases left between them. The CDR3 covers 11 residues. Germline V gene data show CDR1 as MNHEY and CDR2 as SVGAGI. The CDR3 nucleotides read TGTGCCAGCACCACCACCGGGGAGCTGTTTTTT. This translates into CASTTTGELFF.

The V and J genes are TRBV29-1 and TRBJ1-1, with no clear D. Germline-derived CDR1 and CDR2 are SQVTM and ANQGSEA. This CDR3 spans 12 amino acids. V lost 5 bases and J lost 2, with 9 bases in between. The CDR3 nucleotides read TGCAGCGTTCCTACACGAAACACTGAAGCTTTCTTT. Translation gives CSVPTRNTEAFF.

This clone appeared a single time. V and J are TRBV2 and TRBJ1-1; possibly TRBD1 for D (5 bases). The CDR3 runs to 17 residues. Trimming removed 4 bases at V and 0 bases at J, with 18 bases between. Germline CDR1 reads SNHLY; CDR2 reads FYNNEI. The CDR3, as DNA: TGTGCCAGCAGTGCCAGCCTCCGGGGACGTATGAACACTGAAGCTTTCTTT. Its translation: CASSASLRGRMNTEAFF.

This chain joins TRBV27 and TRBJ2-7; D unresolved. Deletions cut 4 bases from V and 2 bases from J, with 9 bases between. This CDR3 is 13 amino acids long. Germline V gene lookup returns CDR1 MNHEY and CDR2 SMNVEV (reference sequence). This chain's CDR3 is CASSYRLTYEQYF. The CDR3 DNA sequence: TGTGCCAGCAGTTACAGACTTACCTACGAGCAGTACTTC.

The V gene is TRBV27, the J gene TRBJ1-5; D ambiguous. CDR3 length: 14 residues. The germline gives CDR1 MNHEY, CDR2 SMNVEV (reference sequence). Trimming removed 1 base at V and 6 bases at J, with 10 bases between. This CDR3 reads CASSLYGSAQPQHF. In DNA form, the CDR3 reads TGTGCCAGCAGTTTATACGGGTCGGCTCAGCCCCAGCATTTT.

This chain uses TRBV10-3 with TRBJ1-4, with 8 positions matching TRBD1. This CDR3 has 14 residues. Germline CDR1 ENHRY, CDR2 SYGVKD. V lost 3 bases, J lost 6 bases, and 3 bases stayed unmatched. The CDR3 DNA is TGTGCCATCAGTGATCCGACAGGGGATGAAAAACTGTTTTTT. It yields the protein CAISDPTGDEKLFF.